This T cell receptor (beta chain) is drawn from a study of PD-L1 blockade in urothelial cancer. This table comes from immunoSEQ multiplex PCR, and its TCRdb copy is limited to in-frame clones, with some not included. The sample holds 35,000 to 45,000 clones; around 82% are singletons and the top ten take approximately 6.3%. Germline loops: CDR1 GTSNPN, CDR2 SVGIG (reference sequence). V gave up 3 bases and J gave up 8 bases; unmatched junction bases: 14. The CDR3 is 15 residues long. Time point here: pretreatment peripheral blood. This clonotype was sampled from a man aged 55 to 69 with urothelial cancer. The chain joins TRBV30 to TRBJ1-2; 8 bases agree with TRBD1. The sample consisted of PBMCs, taken around atezolizumab (anti-PD-L1) treatment. Here the CDR3 reads CAWSARDRRSEGYTF. The CDR3 nucleotides read TGTGCCTGGAGCGCCAGGGACAGGCGTTCTGAGGGCTACACCTTC.